This T cell receptor beta chain was captured in a study of T cells in Graves' hyperthyroidism and ophthalmopathy. Across the whole study: The blood sample was taken at first diagnosis, before treatment began.

TCR beta CDR3 regions were amplified from RNA transcripts. With the HTBI primer set, the TCR CDR3 went through a first round of RT-PCR. TCRdb re-called the multiplex PCR reads with MiXCR, one entry per CDR3 protein. In the table there are fewer than 350,000 distinct CDR3 sequences, 15% to 20% of which are singletons. This clonotype was recorded many times. From germline, CDR1 is DFQATT and CDR2 SNEGSKA (reference sequence). V was shortened by 4 bases and J by 1 base, with 13 bases between the two germline ends. The CDR3 runs 14 residues. The TCR comes from a middle-aged woman with Graves' ophthalmopathy. The chain employs TRBV20-1 and TRBJ1-1; D gene uncertain. The specimen sequenced was blood. The CDR3 spells CSANLDSRNTEAFF. CDR3 coding DNA: TGCAGTGCTAACCTGGACTCGAGGAACACTGAAGCTTTCTTT.